Here is one TCR beta chain with its context. As yet, its antigen is unknown. The record originates from a study of siplizumab effects on memory and regulatory T cells. Overall study results and limits: Naive T cells looked more diverse than memory cells and looked like major alloresponse contributors. Mappable alloreactive CD4+ clones were on average around 69% Treg-derived with siplizumab, 26.9% in controls.

Around 94,000 TCR templates underwent assay in each sample. The data were produced by immunoSEQ multiplex PCR, yet TCRdb's version contains in-frame clones alone and is incomplete. The sample comprises approximately 100,000 clones, 80% to 95% of which are singletons, and roughly 2.5% rests with the top ten. CDR3 length equals 15 residues. Germline loops: CDR1 KGHSH, CDR2 LQKENI. Trimming at V came to 6 bases and at J to 2 bases, leaving 7 bases not matched to a gene. This chain connects TRBV18 to TRBJ1-2; the match to TRBD1 covers 9 bases. This sequence was found in a human donor in good health. Some clones in this sample may be carry-over from other donors' samples. Sequencing was carried out using CD4+ T cells sorted from blood. The CDR3 protein is CASSEGQGGNYGYTF. The CDR3, as DNA: TGTGCCAGCTCTGAGGGACAGGGAGGAAACTATGGCTACACCTTC.